Listed here are 12 T cell receptor beta chains from one sample, sequenced in a study of identical twins. TCRdb ran MiXCR on the 5' RACE reads and lists one entry per CDR3 protein. The sample shows hundreds of thousands of distinct CDR3 sequences, roughly an eighth of them seen only once. Another study also made use of these data, one on yellow fever vaccine responses in identical twins.

What was sequenced was PBMCs. Receptors originate from a woman between 18 and 29 years old in good health.

Many counts were recorded for this clonotype. This rearrangement joins TRBV2 to TRBJ1-1; TRBD1 is a possible D gene (5 bases). This CDR3 is 13 amino acids long. Germline CDR1 SNHLY, CDR2 FYNNEI. V was trimmed by 5 bases and J by 3 bases, leaving 10 bases between them. This CDR3 is CASSTRGDTEAFF. CDR3 in DNA: TGTGCCAGCAGTACCCGGGGGGACACTGAAGCTTTCTTT.

The rearrangement uses TRBV15 and TRBJ2-4, with 9 bases identical to TRBD2. The V gene end was trimmed by 0 bases and the J gene end by 9 bases; junction bases not matched to a gene: 15. The germline CDR1 and CDR2 sequences are LNHNV and YYDKDF (reference sequence). This CDR3 has 18 amino acids. CDR3 nucleotide sequence: TGTGCCACCAGCAGAGATCTTGGGGGGACTAGCACTCAAGGCATTCAGTACTTC. Its protein is CATSRDLGGTSTQGIQYF.

This chain uses TRBV29-1 with TRBJ2-2, with D possibly TRBD2 on 5 matching bases. V lost 5 bases, J lost 0 bases, and 16 bases lay in between. Germline CDR1 reads SQVTM; CDR2 reads ANQGSEA. The CDR3 contains 16 residues. CDR3 in amino acids: CSVIPFAGPNTGELFF. The DNA of the CDR3 is TGCAGCGTTATCCCCTTCGCGGGCCCGAACACCGGGGAGCTGTTTTTT.

The gene calls are TRBV5-5 and TRBJ2-5, with D perhaps matching TRBD1 (6 bases). Looked up from germline, CDR1 is SGHKS and CDR2 is YYEKEE (reference sequence). The germline V and J ends were trimmed by 2 bases and 0 bases, with 11 bases remaining between them. This CDR3 region has 15 residues. CDR3 region: CASSFGQMYQETQYF. The CDR3 coding sequence is TGTGCCAGCAGCTTCGGACAGATGTACCAAGAGACCCAGTACTTC.

In its sample, this clonotype was seen many times. J is TRBJ1-1 and V is TRBV25-1, with D hard to call. The CDR3 is made up of 12 amino acids. V lost 6 bases to trimming and J lost 2 bases, with 7 bases between them. CDR1 and CDR2 (germline): MGHDK, SYGVNS. DNA of the CDR3: TGTGCCAGCAGCGGGGTAAACACTGAAGCTTTCTTT. Its translation is CASSGVNTEAFF.

This chain connects TRBV20-1 to TRBJ2-7, with 9 bases aligning to TRBD2. Germline V gene lookup returns CDR1 DFQATT and CDR2 SNEGSKA (reference sequence). The CDR3 sequence is 16 residues long. V trimming: 2 bases; J trimming: 2 bases; junction bases outside the gene matches: 10. CDR3 in DNA: TGCAGTGCTAGACCCTCCCTAGCGGGACGACCCTACGAGCAGTACTTC. It yields the protein CSARPSLAGRPYEQYF.

At least ten counts were recorded for this clonotype. V is TRBV5-1 and J is TRBJ2-7; D not certain. In germline, CDR1 is SGHRS, CDR2 YFSETQ. V lost 1 base, J lost 0 bases, and 20 bases lay in between. The CDR3 spans 18 residues. The CDR3 spells CASSLKAGLDADSYEQYF. The CDR3 nucleotides read TGCGCCAGCAGCTTGAAAGCTGGTCTGGACGCCGACTCCTACGAGCAGTACTTC.

There are a few counts of this clonotype. V and J are TRBV10-2 and TRBJ2-5; D is perhaps TRBD2 (6 bases). The CDR3 totals 16 residues. V lost 0 bases to trimming and J lost 3 bases, with 14 bases between them. Per germline, CDR1 WSHSY and CDR2 SAAADI. CDR3 DNA: TGCGCCAGCAGTGAGTCGGGTTTAGGCGGGAAAGAGACCCAGTACTTC. It specifies CASSESGLGGKETQYF.

V usage is TRBV20-1 and J usage is TRBJ2-1, with TRBD2 as a possible D gene (6 bases). Between the trimmed V and J ends, which lost 6 bases and 7 bases, there was a span of 16 bases. The CDR3 totals 13 residues. The V gene's germline CDR1 is DFQATT and CDR2 SNEGSKA (reference sequence). As DNA, the CDR3 is TGCAGTGCCCCTCGGGCGGGGAGGAATGAGCAGTTCTTC. It specifies CSAPRAGRNEQFF.

A few counts support this clonotype. The chain is built from TRBV6-5 and TRBJ1-1; 7 nucleotides agree with TRBD1. Germline V gene lookup returns CDR1 MNHEY and CDR2 SVGAGI. V shed 4 bases, J shed 4 bases, and the junction held 12 bases outside the gene matches. The CDR3 totals 16 residues. CDR3 in DNA: TGTGCCAGCAGTTCCGACAACAGGGGAGGCTCCACTGAAGCTTTCTTT. Protein product: CASSSDNRGGSTEAFF.

The V call is TRBV4-1, the J call TRBJ2-1; 14 bases align to TRBD2. Germline values: CDR1 MGHRA, CDR2 YSYEKL. The CDR3 extends over 19 amino acids. V was clipped by 7 bases and J by 2 bases; unmatched bases: 13. DNA of the CDR3: TGCGCCAGCAAGTTAACCGTCGGGACTAGCGGGAGAGCCTACAATGAGCAGTTCTTC. The encoded protein is CASKLTVGTSGRAYNEQFF.

This clonotype was detected a few times. The gene calls are TRBV12-3 or TRBV12-4 and TRBJ2-1; the match to TRBD1 covers 8 bases. V gave up 5 bases and J gave up 2 bases; unmatched junction bases: 8. This CDR3 comprises 16 residues. In DNA, the CDR3 is TGTGCCAGCAGTCCGGACAGGGATTACGCCTACAATGAGCAGTTCTTC. Translation gives CASSPDRDYAYNEQFF.